The next 31 T cell receptor beta chains were all read from a single sample in a study of CD8 T cells in ankylosing spondylitis (dated by TCRdb to the late 2010s). Preparation of the library involved 5' RACE. TCRdb lists the instrument as Illumina HiSeq 2500. The public reads were reanalyzed by TCRdb: fastp trimming at Q25, MiXCR alignment, in-frame beta chains only. Rows matching on CDR3 protein sequence are summarized as one entry with the most common DNA and genes. The sample table lists 150,000 to 200,000 distinct CDR3 sequences, 25% to 35% of them with a count of one. The top ten clones comprise over 5.5% of the sample. Specimen: synovial fluid, either unsorted or a sorted T cell fraction (not recorded which). The receptors were sampled from a male donor with ankylosing spondylitis.

V and J are TRBV20-1 and TRBJ2-7; D remains unclear. Deletions cut 0 bases from V and 0 bases from J, with 12 bases between. Germline CDR1 is DFQATT and CDR2 is SNEGSKA (reference sequence). CDR3 length equals 15 residues. CDR3 region: CSARDRVRPSYEQYF. The CDR3 DNA follows: TGCAGTGCTAGAGATAGGGTCAGGCCCTCCTACGAGCAGTACTTC.

V gene TRBV5-1 combines with J gene TRBJ2-7; TRBD2 matches 12 bases. This CDR3 region has 17 residues. With 0 bases clipped from V and 6 bases from J, the junction kept 10 bases outside the gene matches. Germline assignment: CDR1 SGHRS and CDR2 YFSETQ. The CDR3 reads CASSLVPSSGGALEQYF. The CDR3 coding sequence is TGCGCCAGCAGCTTGGTTCCCTCTAGCGGGGGGGCCCTCGAGCAGTACTTC.

This chain joins TRBV25-1 and TRBJ2-7; the D is unclear. V was shortened by 5 bases and J by 3 bases, with 5 bases between the two germline ends. Germline values: CDR1 MGHDK, CDR2 SYGVNS. The CDR3 loop spans 11 amino acids. The CDR3 reads CASSHHYEQYF. The CDR3, as DNA: TGTGCCAGCAGTCACCACTACGAGCAGTACTTC.

This chain connects TRBV24-1 to TRBJ2-2; tentatively, D is TRBD1 or TRBD2 (5 bases each). Per germline, CDR1 KGHDR and CDR2 SFDVKD. The CDR3 totals 16 residues. Trimming removed 3 bases at V and 3 bases at J, with 13 bases between. This CDR3 reads CATSDTRDRYTGELFF. In DNA form, the CDR3 reads TGTGCCACCAGTGATACCCGGGACCGATACACCGGGGAGCTGTTTTTT.

The chain carries TRBV7-8 and TRBJ1-4; TRBD1 is a possible D gene (5 bases). V was cut by 5 bases and J by 8 bases, with 21 bases left in between. Germline lookup yields CDR1 SGHVS and CDR2 FQNEAQ. This CDR3 has 16 residues. The CDR3, as DNA: TGTGCCAGCAGCATAATCCGGGACCCCAAGGAGGAAAAACTGTTTTTT. Translating it yields CASSIIRDPKEEKLFF.

Only one count was recorded for this clonotype. The chain joins TRBV29-1 to TRBJ2-7, with 7 bases that match TRBD1. CDR3 length: 15 amino acids. The V segment lost 5 bases and the J segment 3 bases; nucleotides outside the gene matches: 13. From germline, CDR1 is SQVTM and CDR2 ANQGSEA. CDR3 region: CSVKFSTGRNYEQYF. As DNA, the CDR3 is TGCAGCGTTAAGTTTTCGACAGGGCGGAACTACGAGCAGTACTTC.

This clonotype was detected many times. The rearrangement uses TRBV27 and TRBJ1-5; D is unresolved. This CDR3 is built from 13 residues. V gave up 2 bases and J gave up 1 base, with 3 bases separating them. Germline V gene lookup returns CDR1 MNHEY and CDR2 SMNVEV (reference sequence). CDR3 bases: TGTGCCAGCAGTTTAATGAGCAATCAGCCCCAGCATTTT. The encoded protein is CASSLMSNQPQHF.

This clonotype has more than one count but fewer than ten. The chain combines TRBV20-1 with TRBJ1-2; D is unclear. CDR1 and CDR2 (germline): DFQATT, SNEGSKA (reference sequence). The CDR3 runs 14 residues. Trimming cost V 3 bases and J 8 bases, with 19 bases left between them. The CDR3 region has the DNA TGCAGTGCTAGTCTCGATCGGGGTTCGGGGGGCTACACCTTC. This translates into CSASLDRGSGGYTF.

This clonotype occurred a few times. V usage is TRBV13 and J usage is TRBJ1-2, with 8 bases matching TRBD1. The V and J ends lost 5 bases and 3 bases, in that order; junction bases with no gene match: 8. This CDR3 comprises 15 residues. CDR1 is PRHDT and CDR2 is FYEKMQ in the germline V gene (reference sequence). The CDR3 spells CASSLGTGRDYGYTF. The CDR3 DNA sequence: TGTGCCAGCAGCCTCGGGACAGGACGGGACTATGGCTACACCTTC.

This clonotype has more than one count but fewer than ten. V is TRBV4-3 and J is TRBJ2-7; D is perhaps TRBD1 (6 bases). The germline CDR1 and CDR2 sequences are LGHNA and YSLEER. V was pared by 0 bases and J by 2 bases, with 14 bases between. This CDR3 spans 16 amino acids. The CDR3 here is CASSQDLGGTPYEQYF. CDR3 DNA: TGCGCCAGCAGCCAAGATTTAGGGGGAACCCCCTACGAGCAGTACTTC.

A few counts support this clonotype. The V call is TRBV7-9, the J call TRBJ2-3; D may correspond to TRBD1 or TRBD2 (5 bases each). CDR3 length equals 15 residues. Deletions cut 4 bases from V and 4 bases from J, with 15 bases between. Germline V gives CDR1 SEHNR, CDR2 FQNEAQ (reference sequence). CDR3 nucleotides: TGTGCCAGCAGCTCCGGGACGGAGTTCCCAGATACGCAGTATTTT. Its protein product is CASSSGTEFPDTQYF.

There are a few counts of this clonotype. The chain is built from TRBV12-3 or TRBV12-4 and TRBJ1-1; 7 nucleotides agree with TRBD1. V gave up 5 bases and J gave up 0 bases; unmatched junction bases: 3. The CDR3 spans 14 residues. This CDR3 is CASSDRELNTEAFF. The CDR3 DNA reads TGTGCCAGCAGTGACAGGGAGCTGAACACTGAAGCTTTCTTT.

At least ten counts were recorded for this clonotype. The chain joins TRBV11-2 to TRBJ2-7, with D hard to call. The CDR3 sequence is 15 residues long. Deletions cut 3 bases from V and 4 bases from J, with 16 bases between. Per germline, CDR1 SGHAT and CDR2 FQNNGV. Here the CDR3 DNA reads TGTGCCAGCAGCTTCAACGCCCTACCTGGGTACGAGCAGTACTTC. The encoded protein is CASSFNALPGYEQYF.

The J gene is TRBJ1-1, the V gene TRBV7-8; no definite D call. The V end lost 3 bases, the J end lost 5 bases, and 10 bases lay between the germline ends. Germline assignment: CDR1 SGHVS and CDR2 FQNEAQ. The CDR3 is 13 amino acids. CDR3 DNA: TGTGCCAGCAGCTTTGGTGGGGTGACTGAAGCTTTCTTT. This encodes CASSFGGVTEAFF.

This clonotype appeared many times. The gene calls are TRBV20-1 and TRBJ2-1, with 9 bases lining up with TRBD2. The junction had 9 bases not matched to a gene; V was cut back by 3 bases and J by 3 bases. Looked up from germline, CDR1 is DFQATT and CDR2 is SNEGSKA (reference sequence). This CDR3 comprises 16 residues. CDR3: CSASWGGRVGYNEQFF. Here the CDR3 DNA reads TGCAGTGCTAGTTGGGGCGGGAGGGTTGGCTACAATGAGCAGTTCTTC.

This clonotype was seen a handful of times. V usage is TRBV7-3 and J usage is TRBJ2-7, with a weak D call TRBD2 (6 bases). This CDR3 has 15 residues. V lost 4 bases, J lost 2 bases, and 15 bases lay in between. CDR1 and CDR2 from the germline V gene are SGHTA and FQGTGA. The CDR3 DNA reads TGTGCCAGCAGCTATTCAGTCGGGGGACCCTACGAGCAGTACTTC. Residues: CASSYSVGGPYEQYF.

The rearrangement uses TRBV5-1 and TRBJ2-5; D is uncertain. V was pared by 6 bases and J by 4 bases, with 7 bases between. The CDR3 totals 11 residues. Germline CDR1 is SGHRS and CDR2 is YFSETQ. CDR3 region: CASMLGETQYF. CDR3 DNA sequence: TGCGCCAGCATGCTAGGAGAGACCCAGTACTTC.

This clonotype was recorded a few times. This sequence joins TRBV5-1 and TRBJ1-1, with a tentative D call TRBD1 (5 bases). The V and J ends lost 4 bases and 0 bases respectively, with 10 bases between them. CDR1 and CDR2 (germline): SGHRS, YFSETQ. This CDR3 comprises 14 residues. CDR3 sequence (DNA): TGCGCCAGCAGCGGGACTCTTGTGAACACTGAAGCTTTCTTT. This sequence encodes CASSGTLVNTEAFF.

This clonotype was seen only a few times. The rearrangement uses TRBV5-1 and TRBJ2-7; TRBD2 might be the D (5 bases). V was shortened by 1 base and J by 3 bases, with 14 bases between the two germline ends. Germline lookup yields CDR1 SGHRS and CDR2 YFSETQ. The CDR3 sequence is 15 residues long. CDR3 protein: CASSLYQDSVYEQYF. Here the CDR3 DNA reads TGCGCCAGCAGCTTGTACCAAGATAGCGTCTACGAGCAGTACTTC.

The table lists this clonotype with a few counts. V usage is TRBV21-1 and J usage is TRBJ1-6. TRBV21-1 is labeled a pseudogene. The CDR3 extends over 15 amino acids. CDR3 in amino acids: CAPSWGTGPNSPLHF. CDR3 in DNA: TGTGCCCCCTCGTGGGGCACGGGCCCTAATTCACCCCTCCACTTT.

This clonotype was recorded a few times. V gene TRBV7-2 combines with J gene TRBJ2-5; TRBD2 is a possible D gene (7 bases). The CDR3 contains 15 residues. Germline CDR1 SGHTA, CDR2 FQGNSA. The germline V and J ends were trimmed by 1 base and 5 bases, with 14 bases remaining between them. The CDR3: CASSLEGGASETQYF. The CDR3 DNA is TGTGCCAGCAGCTTAGAGGGGGGGGCTAGTGAGACCCAGTACTTC. The full variable domain, completed using reference TRBV7-2 and TRBJ2-5, is GAGVSQSPSNKVTEKGKDVELRCDPISGHTALYWYRQSLGQGLEFLIYFQGNSAPDKSGLPSDRFSAERTGGSVSTLTIQRTQQEDSAVYLCASSLEGGASETQYFGPGTRLLVL.

This CDR3 is CSAREGGMIEAFF. DNA of the CDR3: TGCAGTGCTAGAGAGGGGGGGATGATAGAAGCTTTCTTT. The chain links TRBV20-1 to TRBJ1-1, with D possibly matching TRBD1 (5 bases). The CDR3 extends over 13 amino acids. Looked up from germline, CDR1 is DFQATT and CDR2 is SNEGSKA (reference sequence). V was cut by 0 bases and J by 8 bases, with 13 bases left in between.

This clonotype was counted only a few times. The V call is TRBV25-1, the J call TRBJ2-3; the D is unclear. CDR1 is MGHDK, CDR2 SYGVNS, per germline. Between the trimmed V and J ends, which lost 3 bases and 0 bases, there was a span of 7 bases. The CDR3 is 14 amino acids. CDR3 sequence: CASSDLDSTDTQYF. The CDR3 nucleotides are TGTGCCAGCAGTGACCTAGACAGCACAGATACGCAGTATTTT.

This clonotype was picked up a small number of times. The chain couples TRBV30 to TRBJ1-3, with D perhaps matching TRBD1 (5 bases). CDR1 GTSNPN and CDR2 SVGIG come from the germline V gene (reference sequence). V was trimmed by 2 bases and J by 4 bases, leaving 9 bases between them. The CDR3 runs 13 residues. The CDR3 bases are TGTGCCTGGAGTTCAGGGCAAGGAAACACCATATATTTT. It is translated as CAWSSGQGNTIYF.

The sample holds many counts of this clonotype. This rearrangement joins TRBV11-2 to TRBJ2-2; D ambiguous. V lost 5 bases to trimming and J lost 2 bases, with 12 bases between them. Germline values: CDR1 SGHAT, CDR2 FQNNGV. The CDR3 length is 15 residues. DNA for the CDR3: TGTGCCAGCAGCCCCCGCCCAACCAACACCGGGGAGCTGTTTTTT. Protein sequence: CASSPRPTNTGELFF.

This clonotype came up a few times. The rearrangement uses TRBV9 and TRBJ2-1, with a weak D call TRBD1 (6 bases). Between the trimmed V and J ends, which lost 4 bases and 7 bases, there was a span of 18 bases. Looked up from germline, CDR1 is SGDLS and CDR2 is YYNGEE. CDR3 length: 15 amino acids. CDR3 residues: CASSTRTDLINEQFF. DNA of the CDR3: TGTGCCAGCAGCACCCGGACAGACCTTATTAATGAGCAGTTCTTC.

This clonotype was picked up many times. The chain combines TRBV15 with TRBJ2-7; 9 nucleotides agree with TRBD2. V lost 1 base to trimming and J lost 7 bases; unmatched junction nucleotides: 8. The germline CDR1 and CDR2 sequences are LNHNV and YYDKDF (reference sequence). This CDR3 is 15 amino acids long. CDR3: CATSRGQAGGWEQYF. The CDR3 bases are TGTGCCACCAGCAGAGGACAAGCGGGAGGATGGGAGCAGTACTTC.

This clonotype has only a few counts. This chain connects TRBV7-2 to TRBJ2-7, with TRBD2 as a possible D gene (6 bases). CDR3 length: 15 residues. Per the germline V gene, CDR1 is SGHTA and CDR2 is FQGNSA. The V gene lost 1 base and the J gene lost 3 bases, with 13 bases spanning the gap. The CDR3 protein is CASSLVGLGVYEQYF. The CDR3 region has the DNA TGTGCCAGCAGCTTAGTGGGACTTGGGGTCTACGAGCAGTACTTC.

The gene calls are TRBV5-1 and TRBJ2-7; a possible D gene is TRBD1 (6 bases). The ends were cut back, 0 bases at V and 5 bases at J, with 12 bases in the middle. The CDR3 spans 14 residues. CDR1 SGHRS and CDR2 YFSETQ come from the germline V gene. CDR3 in DNA: TGCGCCAGCAGCTTGGGGGACATAACCCACGAGCAGTACTTC. This sequence encodes CASSLGDITHEQYF.

This clonotype was counted a few times. CDR3 loop: CASTLADTQYF. The CDR3 DNA is TGTGCCAGCACTCTAGCAGATACGCAGTATTTT. This chain uses TRBV12-3 or TRBV12-4 with TRBJ2-3; unclear D gene. The V and J ends lost 7 bases and 4 bases respectively, with 6 bases between them. This CDR3 has 11 amino acids.

This sequence joins TRBV5-1 and TRBJ2-1; 9 bases are shared with TRBD2. This CDR3 has 15 amino acids. Unmatched junction bases numbered 7, after V lost 1 base and J lost 8 bases. Germline CDR1 SGHRS, CDR2 YFSETQ. The CDR3 loop is CASSLFSRGGDEQFF. The DNA for the CDR3 is TGCGCCAGCAGCTTGTTCTCGCGGGGGGGCGATGAGCAGTTCTTC.